This T cell receptor (beta chain) is from a study of blood T cell repertoires in COVID-19 (dated by TCRdb to about 2020). Turning to the overall study: Collaborator samples came from the United States, Italy and Spain and covered acute and convalescent phases of COVID-19. The prospective study material was composed of cDNA or gDNA derived from T cells, B-cell-depleted T cells, or PBMCs. Subjects who had been exposed to COVID-19, were actively infected with it, or had recovered from it provided the deeply sampled blood TCRbeta repertoires that made up the dataset. The repertoires were released in a freely available public database meant as a resource for research on the immune response to SARS-CoV-2. The samples were drawn from the first 160 participants of the ongoing ImmuneRACE study and from under 1,500 subjects provided by 6 global collaborators. The sample metadata nearly always contained a de-identified subject ID, COVID-19 status, age in years and sex. HLA class I and class II types, where available, came from metadata supplied by the sample provider rather than from assay-based typing.

V is cut by 3 bases and J by 3 bases, and the space between the germline ends is 12 bases. CDR1 and CDR2 were assigned from the germline V gene (reference sequence) as LNHNV and YYDKDF. Measured from the cysteine to the phenylalanine, the CDR3 is 15 residues long. Only CDR3 DNA is held: 45 bases, read in frame from base 1. TCRbeta CDR3 regions were amplified from genomic DNA by means of the immunoSEQ Assay, a bias-controlled multiplex PCR. On the study's bioinformatics: Within the assay, amplification of reference gene primers was used to estimate how many nucleated cells each sample contained. To quantify the absolute abundance of each unique TCRbeta CDR3 rearrangement, sequence reads were collapsed and filtered. For each sample, productive Simpson clonality was calculated as the square root of Simpson's diversity index over productive rearrangements. TCRdb obtained this table from immuneACCESS and retained in-frame rearrangements with V and J assigned. These tables miss some clones; where compared with another copy, unresolved V genes account for less than half of the shortfall, and the remainder is unexplained. The DNA was the basis for D and trimming; V, J and clone size are from that table. The sample profile shows approximately 240,000 clones; approximately 86% of them were found once. Approximately 6.3% of the sample belongs to the ten largest clones.

Collaborating institutions collected whole blood in K2EDTA tubes following their own protocols. For TCRbeta analysis, collaborator samples were shipped as frozen whole blood, as isolated PBMCs, or as DNA extracted from either sample type. The investigation overall reported the following: How much clinical and demographic metadata was included differed by source and by participant, and the metadata was provided uncurated.

With respect to this clone: This receptor's antigen is unknown. No much larger clone exists at a distance of one base, and base qualities are not known.

The chain joins TRBV15 to TRBJ2-1; the D gene is perhaps TRBD2, from 6 matching bases. The receptor was isolated from a woman aged 55-70 years with active or convalescent COVID-19. Material: peripheral blood. Here is the DNA: TGTGCCACCAGCAGCGACGCGGGGTTCTACAATGAGCAGTTCTTC. Translated, this is CATSSDAGFYNEQFF.